The 3 T cell receptor beta chains presented below share a single source sample, sequenced in a study of vaccination effects on CD4 cells after COVID-19. Their antigen targets remain unknown. Assay: immunoSEQ multiplex PCR; the TCRdb copy retains only in-frame clones and omits some. The data contain under 70,000 clones, about 67% of them singletons. Subsequent to a culture period of 10 days, CD4+ T cells were isolated. Participants were vaccinated with two doses of either the BNT162b2 or mRNA-1273 vaccine. Specimen: CD4+ T cells from PBMCs cultured without peptide, collected after COVID-19 vaccination. The receptors here all came from a human donor who received a COVID-19 vaccine.

A few counts support this clone. The chain carries TRBV13 and TRBJ2-7; the match to TRBD2 covers 7 bases. J lost 6 bases, V lost 8 bases, and 4 bases had no gene match. The CDR3 is 11 amino acids. Germline CDR1 is PRHDT and CDR2 is FYEKMQ (reference sequence). The CDR3 nucleotides are TGTGCCAGCCCGGGACTATCCGAGCAGTACGTC. It codes for CASPGLSEQYV.

This chain links TRBV5-1 with TRBJ2-6; D uncertain. Germline V lookup: CDR1 SGHRS, CDR2 YFSETQ. V was pared by 4 bases and J by 4 bases, with 9 bases between. This CDR3 comprises 14 residues. The CDR3 spells CASSARSGANVLTF. For the CDR3, the DNA is TGCGCCAGCAGCGCAAGGTCGGGGGCCAACGTCCTGACTTTC.

V is TRBV9 and J is TRBJ1-1, with D perhaps TRBD1 (6 bases). Germline V gene lookup returns CDR1 SGDLS and CDR2 YYNGEE. Trimming shortened V by 2 bases and J by 7 bases, and 12 bases separated the two germline ends. The CDR3 is 13 amino acids. CDR3 in amino acids: CASSVVQGGEAFF. In DNA form, the CDR3 reads TGTGCCAGCAGCGTGGTACAGGGTGGTGAAGCTTTCTTT. Filled out from reference TRBV9 and TRBJ1-1, the complete variable domain reads DSGVTQTPKHLITATGQRVTLRCSPRSGDLSVYWYQQSLDQGLQFLIQYYNGEERAKGNILERFSAQQFPDLHSELNLSSLELGDSALYFCASSVVQGGEAFFGQGTRLTVV.